This T cell receptor beta chain comes out of a study of blood T cell repertoires in COVID-19. Study as a whole: COVID-19 samples, acute and convalescent, were from the United States, Italy and Spain. Sources were T cells, B-cell-depleted T cells, or PBMCs; the material itself was cDNA or gDNA.

Per the study methods: The authors estimated nucleated cell counts from reference gene primer amplification. Here immunoSEQ multiplex PCR was the method, and the copy in TCRdb shows in-frame clones only, minus some. V and J calls and clone size are given by that table; D and trimming were obtained from the DNA. The sample yields 270,000 or so clones, roughly nine tenths seen once. CDR3 size: 15 residues. Germline V gene data show CDR1 as MNHNS and CDR2 as SASEGT. Losses at the gene ends were 2 bases for V and 11 bases for J; bases not matched to a gene: 11. Sequenced material: peripheral blood. J is TRBJ2-1 and V is TRBV6-1; 8 positions agree with TRBD1. The sequence was obtained from a woman in her 40s who had recovered from COVID-19. The CDR3 reads CASSEIGQGRTKQFF. In DNA form, the CDR3 reads TGTGCCAGCAGTGAAATTGGACAGGGTAGAACTAAGCAGTTCTTC.